The TCR beta chain under discussion was sequenced for a study of blood T cell repertoires in COVID-19. About the research overall: T cells, B-cell-depleted T cells, or PBMCs supplied cDNA or gDNA.

Seattle enrolled patients during active infection and tracked them longitudinally. This clone was recorded only once. The germline gives CDR1 MDHEN, CDR2 SYDVKM. This CDR3 region has 12 residues. Trimming cost V 6 bases and J 9 bases; bases outside gene matches: 7. Source study methods: Estimation of nucleated cell counts relied on the amplification of reference gene primers. The assay was immunoSEQ multiplex PCR, and TCRdb's table has in-frame clones only and misses some. That table gives V, J and clone size, and the DNA gave D and trimming. Here the sample spans about 220,000 clones, 82% being singletons.

Sequenced input: peripheral blood. The chain recombines TRBV28 with TRBJ1-1, with TRBD1 matching 7 bases. This receptor was taken from an older woman with COVID-19, enrolled during active disease. The CDR3 DNA follows: TGTGCCAGCAGGGTACCGGGACAGAAAGCTTTCTTT. Residues: CASRVPGQKAFF.